Reported below is one T cell receptor (beta chain). What it binds is unknown. CDR3 length: 11 amino acids. CDR1 is SEHNR, CDR2 FQNEAQ, per germline (reference sequence). The V and J ends lost 5 bases and 1 base respectively, with 2 bases between them. This specimen comes from a study of T cell responses to AZD1222 COVID-19 vaccine. Study conclusions and caveats: Spike-specific TCRs gained breadth and depth after people received two AZD1222 doses.

Sequencing was performed with immunoSEQ multiplex PCR; in TCRdb, only in-frame clones are kept and a portion is missing. The table records roughly 120,000 clones, over 75% of them present only once. The rearrangement joins TRBV7-9 to TRBJ2-5; unclear D gene. This TCR came from an adult in good health. The sample here was peripheral blood, taken on day 0 of AZD1222 vaccination. CDR3 amino acids: CASSRQETQYF. CDR3 DNA: TGTGCCAGCAGCCGCCAAGAGACCCAGTACTTC.